The 20 T cell receptor beta chains below were found in one sample sequenced in a study of CD4+ T cells in melanoma. Data came from immunoSEQ multiplex PCR; TCRdb stores just in-frame clones and leaves some out. The sample has around 55,000 clones; nearly 70% are singletons. Sequencing used tumor tissue. The receptor source for this set is a human donor with melanoma.

The rearrangement uses TRBV2 and TRBJ2-1; 11 bases align to TRBD2. J gave up 6 bases and V 6 bases, and 7 bases lay outside the gene matches. Germline lookup yields CDR1 SNHLY and CDR2 FYNNEI. The CDR3 is 15 amino acids. In DNA form, the CDR3 reads TGTGCCAGCAGATCGACTAGCGGGGTACTCAATGAGCAGTTCTTC. It codes for CASRSTSGVLNEQFF.

The chain employs TRBV11-2 and TRBJ2-7; D remains unclear. The CDR3 totals 13 residues. Germline V CDR1 and CDR2: SGHAT, FQNNGV. Trimming removed 1 base at V and 6 bases at J, with 10 bases between. The CDR3 region is CASSLGVGGEQYF. The DNA for the CDR3 is TGTGCCAGCAGCTTAGGGGTGGGTGGCGAGCAGTACTTC. Full variable domain (missing parts from reference TRBV11-2 and TRBJ2-7): EAGVAQSPRYKIIEKRQSVAFWCNPISGHATLYWYQQILGQGPKLLIQFQNNGVVDDSQLPKDRFSAERLKGVDSTLKIQPAKLEDSAVYLCASSLGVGGEQYFGPGTRLTVT.

The genes are TRBV7-9 and TRBJ1-2; 7 positions match TRBD1. Germline loops: CDR1 SEHNR, CDR2 FQNEAQ (reference sequence). The CDR3 length is 17 residues. The junction had 8 bases not matched to a gene; V was cut back by 1 base and J by 0 bases. The CDR3 region is CASSLGGGGAANYGYTF. CDR3 nucleotides: TGTGCCAGCAGCTTAGGGGGAGGGGGCGCCGCTAACTATGGCTACACCTTC.

This sequence joins TRBV5-6 and TRBJ2-5; 14 bases agree with TRBD2. The CDR3 sequence is 14 residues long. With V trimmed by 4 bases and J by 9 bases, 5 bases remained unmatched. Germline CDR1 SGHDT, CDR2 YYEEEE. The CDR3 coding sequence is TGTGCCAGCAGCCGACTAGCGGGGGGGAGGCCCCAGTACTTC. Residues: CASSRLAGGRPQYF.

This clone appeared a few times. The chain combines TRBV5-6 with TRBJ2-7; 11 bases agree with TRBD1. Germline values: CDR1 SGHDT, CDR2 YYEEEE. This CDR3 contains 14 residues. Trimming cost V 3 bases and J 3 bases; bases outside gene matches: 2. As DNA, the CDR3 is TGTGCCAGCAGCTATGGGACAGGGGGCTACGAGCAGTACTTC. Translated: CASSYGTGGYEQYF.

This clone was observed a few times. The rearrangement links TRBV2 to TRBJ1-1; 7 bases are shared with TRBD1. J gave up 7 bases and V 7 bases, and 6 bases lay outside the gene matches. Per the germline V gene, CDR1 is SNHLY and CDR2 is FYNNEI. The CDR3 length is 12 residues. The CDR3 DNA sequence: TGTGCCAGCATCCCCACAGGGGTTGAAGCTTTCTTT. Translation: CASIPTGVEAFF.

This clone showed up just once. This rearrangement joins TRBV6-5 to TRBJ1-4; no clear D gene. This CDR3 is built from 14 residues. V shed 2 bases and J shed 7 bases, with 11 bases lying between them. The germline V gene encodes CDR1 MNHEY and CDR2 SVGAGI. CDR3 bases: TGTGCCAGCAGTTACAAAGGCTTCGGTGAAAAACTGTTTTTT. Translated: CASSYKGFGEKLFF.

The chain carries TRBV7-9 and TRBJ2-7; the match to TRBD1 covers 10 bases. The J segment lost 2 bases and the V segment lost 4 bases, leaving 2 bases of the junction unmatched. This CDR3 comprises 14 residues. CDR1 is SEHNR and CDR2 is FQNEAQ in the germline V gene (reference sequence). CDR3 in DNA: TGTGCCAGCAGCTCAGGACAGGGGGCCTACGAGCAGTACTTC. Amino acids: CASSSGQGAYEQYF.

The V call is TRBV18, the J call TRBJ2-7; D assignment may be TRBD1 or TRBD2 (5 bases each). The ends were cut back, 2 bases at V and 3 bases at J, with 5 bases in the middle. This CDR3 region has 12 residues. Per germline, CDR1 KGHSH and CDR2 LQKENI. The chain's CDR3 is CASSPGGYEQYF. The CDR3 DNA reads as TGTGCCAGCTCACCAGGGGGCTACGAGCAGTACTTC.

The chain links TRBV30 to TRBJ2-1, with D possibly being TRBD2 (5 bases). This CDR3 has 13 residues. CDR1 and CDR2 (germline): GTSNPN, SVGIG (reference sequence). Trimming shortened V by 2 bases and J by 8 bases, and 13 bases separated the two germline ends. The CDR3 DNA follows: TGTGCCTGGAGTACCTGGATCGGGGATGAGCAGTTCTTC. This gives the protein CAWSTWIGDEQFF. The full variable domain, its missing parts supplied by reference TRBV30 and TRBJ2-1, is SQTIHQWPATLVQPVGSPLSLECTVEGTSNPNLYWYRQAAGRGLQLLFYSVGIGQISSEVPQNLSASRPQDRQFILSSKKLLLSDSGFYLCAWSTWIGDEQFFGPGTRLTVL.

As for this clone: The junction departs from the called germline gene at one end, perhaps through a read error. The DNA for the CDR3 is TGTGCCAGCAGTGAAACGGGAACACGATCCTTT. This gives the protein CASSETGTRSF. The V call is TRBV2, the J call TRBJ1-1; no definite D call. CDR3 length: 11 residues. Germline V lookup: CDR1 SNHLY, CDR2 FYNNEI.

Here the CDR3 reads CASSLSYNEQFF. CDR3 coding DNA: TGTGCCAGCAGCTTATCCTACAATGAGCAGTTCTTC. The genes are TRBV5-6 and TRBJ2-1; D gene uncertain. CDR3 length: 12 amino acids. V was pared by 2 bases and J by 1 base, with 1 base between. Germline CDR1 is SGHDT and CDR2 is YYEEEE.

In this sample, this clone turned up many times. The chain is built from TRBV5-5 and TRBJ2-7, with D perhaps matching TRBD1 or TRBD2 (5 bases each). The CDR3 runs to 14 residues. In germline, CDR1 is SGHKS, CDR2 YYEKEE (reference sequence). V shed 0 bases and J shed 4 bases, with 11 bases lying between them. The CDR3 loop is CASSLGGTLYEQYF. CDR3 in DNA: TGTGCCAGCAGCTTGGGAGGGACGTTATACGAGCAGTACTTC.

CDR3 nucleotide sequence: TGCGCCAGCAGCCAAGTTCGTAGAGAGGGCTACACCTTC. This encodes CASSQVRREGYTF. V usage is TRBV4-1 and J usage is TRBJ1-2; D call uncertain. The germline V gene encodes CDR1 MGHRA and CDR2 YSYEKL. CDR3 length equals 13 residues. The V and J ends lost 1 base and 8 bases respectively, with 11 bases between them.

V gene TRBV2 combines with J gene TRBJ1-3; possibly TRBD1 for D (6 bases). Trimming removed 2 bases from V and 4 bases from J, with 12 bases in between. Germline V gene lookup returns CDR1 SNHLY and CDR2 FYNNEI. The CDR3 loop spans 15 amino acids. The CDR3 region is CASSESTGWGNTIYF. The CDR3 region has the DNA TGTGCCAGCAGTGAATCTACAGGGTGGGGAAACACCATATATTTT. The whole variable domain, remainder taken from reference TRBV2 and TRBJ1-3, is EPEVTQTPSHQVTQMGQEVILRCVPISNHLYFYWYRQILGQKVEFLVSFYNNEISEKSEIFDDQFSVERPDGSNFTLKIRSTKLEDSAMYFCASSESTGWGNTIYFGEGSWLTVV.

The rearrangement joins TRBV2 to TRBJ2-7, with unresolved D. The CDR3 covers 13 residues. V lost 4 bases, J lost 3 bases, and 10 bases lay in between. Germline V gene sequence: CDR1 SNHLY, CDR2 FYNNEI. The CDR3 is CASSVVSFYEQYF. Written as DNA, the CDR3 is TGTGCCAGCAGTGTTGTGTCGTTCTACGAGCAGTACTTC. The full variable domain, completed using reference TRBV2 and TRBJ2-7, is EPEVTQTPSHQVTQMGQEVILRCVPISNHLYFYWYRQILGQKVEFLVSFYNNEISEKSEIFDDQFSVERPDGSNFTLKIRSTKLEDSAMYFCASSVVSFYEQYFGPGTRLTVT.

V gene TRBV4-2 combines with J gene TRBJ1-1; possible D gene TRBD1, 6 bases. The CDR3 is 16 residues long. Trimming cost V 4 bases and J 6 bases, with 21 bases left between them. Germline-derived CDR1 and CDR2 are LGHNA and YNFKEQ. Here the CDR3 reads CASSPPSGAGLSEAFF. The DNA for the CDR3 is TGTGCCAGCAGCCCGCCCTCGGGGGCTGGTTTATCTGAAGCTTTCTTT.

On this clone itself: A read error may produce the germline difference seen at one junction end. The CDR3, as DNA: TGTGCCATCAGTCCCGGAGGGACAGGGGAAGAGACCCAGTACTTC. Translating it yields CAISPGGTGEETQYF. V and J are TRBV6-5 and TRBJ2-5; 10 positions agree with TRBD1. This CDR3 spans 15 amino acids. The V gene's germline CDR1 is MNHEY and CDR2 SVGAGI.

This clone appeared a single time. The chain combines TRBV11-3 with TRBJ2-7; maybe TRBD1 (6 bases). This CDR3 contains 15 residues. V gave up 3 bases and J gave up 5 bases, with 17 bases separating them. Per germline, CDR1 SGHNT and CDR2 YENEEA. The CDR3 coding sequence is TGTGCCAGCAGCTTCAGGGGCGGACCTTCGGACGAGCAGTACTTC. Its protein product is CASSFRGGPSDEQYF. Full variable domain (remainder filled in from reference TRBV11-3 and TRBJ2-7): EAGVVQSPRYKIIEKKQPVAFWCNPISGHNTLYWYLQNLGQGPELLIRYENEEAVDDSQLPKDRFSAERLKGVDSTLKIQPAELGDSAVYLCASSFRGGPSDEQYFGPGTRLTVT.

The chain is built from TRBV9 and TRBJ2-5; 8 bases align to TRBD2. Germline assignment: CDR1 SGDLS and CDR2 YYNGEE. V shed 3 bases, J shed 5 bases, and the junction held 6 bases outside the gene matches. The CDR3 extends over 14 amino acids. Here the CDR3 reads CASSARTSSETQYF. The CDR3 DNA follows: TGTGCCAGCAGCGCCCGGACTAGCAGTGAGACCCAGTACTTC.